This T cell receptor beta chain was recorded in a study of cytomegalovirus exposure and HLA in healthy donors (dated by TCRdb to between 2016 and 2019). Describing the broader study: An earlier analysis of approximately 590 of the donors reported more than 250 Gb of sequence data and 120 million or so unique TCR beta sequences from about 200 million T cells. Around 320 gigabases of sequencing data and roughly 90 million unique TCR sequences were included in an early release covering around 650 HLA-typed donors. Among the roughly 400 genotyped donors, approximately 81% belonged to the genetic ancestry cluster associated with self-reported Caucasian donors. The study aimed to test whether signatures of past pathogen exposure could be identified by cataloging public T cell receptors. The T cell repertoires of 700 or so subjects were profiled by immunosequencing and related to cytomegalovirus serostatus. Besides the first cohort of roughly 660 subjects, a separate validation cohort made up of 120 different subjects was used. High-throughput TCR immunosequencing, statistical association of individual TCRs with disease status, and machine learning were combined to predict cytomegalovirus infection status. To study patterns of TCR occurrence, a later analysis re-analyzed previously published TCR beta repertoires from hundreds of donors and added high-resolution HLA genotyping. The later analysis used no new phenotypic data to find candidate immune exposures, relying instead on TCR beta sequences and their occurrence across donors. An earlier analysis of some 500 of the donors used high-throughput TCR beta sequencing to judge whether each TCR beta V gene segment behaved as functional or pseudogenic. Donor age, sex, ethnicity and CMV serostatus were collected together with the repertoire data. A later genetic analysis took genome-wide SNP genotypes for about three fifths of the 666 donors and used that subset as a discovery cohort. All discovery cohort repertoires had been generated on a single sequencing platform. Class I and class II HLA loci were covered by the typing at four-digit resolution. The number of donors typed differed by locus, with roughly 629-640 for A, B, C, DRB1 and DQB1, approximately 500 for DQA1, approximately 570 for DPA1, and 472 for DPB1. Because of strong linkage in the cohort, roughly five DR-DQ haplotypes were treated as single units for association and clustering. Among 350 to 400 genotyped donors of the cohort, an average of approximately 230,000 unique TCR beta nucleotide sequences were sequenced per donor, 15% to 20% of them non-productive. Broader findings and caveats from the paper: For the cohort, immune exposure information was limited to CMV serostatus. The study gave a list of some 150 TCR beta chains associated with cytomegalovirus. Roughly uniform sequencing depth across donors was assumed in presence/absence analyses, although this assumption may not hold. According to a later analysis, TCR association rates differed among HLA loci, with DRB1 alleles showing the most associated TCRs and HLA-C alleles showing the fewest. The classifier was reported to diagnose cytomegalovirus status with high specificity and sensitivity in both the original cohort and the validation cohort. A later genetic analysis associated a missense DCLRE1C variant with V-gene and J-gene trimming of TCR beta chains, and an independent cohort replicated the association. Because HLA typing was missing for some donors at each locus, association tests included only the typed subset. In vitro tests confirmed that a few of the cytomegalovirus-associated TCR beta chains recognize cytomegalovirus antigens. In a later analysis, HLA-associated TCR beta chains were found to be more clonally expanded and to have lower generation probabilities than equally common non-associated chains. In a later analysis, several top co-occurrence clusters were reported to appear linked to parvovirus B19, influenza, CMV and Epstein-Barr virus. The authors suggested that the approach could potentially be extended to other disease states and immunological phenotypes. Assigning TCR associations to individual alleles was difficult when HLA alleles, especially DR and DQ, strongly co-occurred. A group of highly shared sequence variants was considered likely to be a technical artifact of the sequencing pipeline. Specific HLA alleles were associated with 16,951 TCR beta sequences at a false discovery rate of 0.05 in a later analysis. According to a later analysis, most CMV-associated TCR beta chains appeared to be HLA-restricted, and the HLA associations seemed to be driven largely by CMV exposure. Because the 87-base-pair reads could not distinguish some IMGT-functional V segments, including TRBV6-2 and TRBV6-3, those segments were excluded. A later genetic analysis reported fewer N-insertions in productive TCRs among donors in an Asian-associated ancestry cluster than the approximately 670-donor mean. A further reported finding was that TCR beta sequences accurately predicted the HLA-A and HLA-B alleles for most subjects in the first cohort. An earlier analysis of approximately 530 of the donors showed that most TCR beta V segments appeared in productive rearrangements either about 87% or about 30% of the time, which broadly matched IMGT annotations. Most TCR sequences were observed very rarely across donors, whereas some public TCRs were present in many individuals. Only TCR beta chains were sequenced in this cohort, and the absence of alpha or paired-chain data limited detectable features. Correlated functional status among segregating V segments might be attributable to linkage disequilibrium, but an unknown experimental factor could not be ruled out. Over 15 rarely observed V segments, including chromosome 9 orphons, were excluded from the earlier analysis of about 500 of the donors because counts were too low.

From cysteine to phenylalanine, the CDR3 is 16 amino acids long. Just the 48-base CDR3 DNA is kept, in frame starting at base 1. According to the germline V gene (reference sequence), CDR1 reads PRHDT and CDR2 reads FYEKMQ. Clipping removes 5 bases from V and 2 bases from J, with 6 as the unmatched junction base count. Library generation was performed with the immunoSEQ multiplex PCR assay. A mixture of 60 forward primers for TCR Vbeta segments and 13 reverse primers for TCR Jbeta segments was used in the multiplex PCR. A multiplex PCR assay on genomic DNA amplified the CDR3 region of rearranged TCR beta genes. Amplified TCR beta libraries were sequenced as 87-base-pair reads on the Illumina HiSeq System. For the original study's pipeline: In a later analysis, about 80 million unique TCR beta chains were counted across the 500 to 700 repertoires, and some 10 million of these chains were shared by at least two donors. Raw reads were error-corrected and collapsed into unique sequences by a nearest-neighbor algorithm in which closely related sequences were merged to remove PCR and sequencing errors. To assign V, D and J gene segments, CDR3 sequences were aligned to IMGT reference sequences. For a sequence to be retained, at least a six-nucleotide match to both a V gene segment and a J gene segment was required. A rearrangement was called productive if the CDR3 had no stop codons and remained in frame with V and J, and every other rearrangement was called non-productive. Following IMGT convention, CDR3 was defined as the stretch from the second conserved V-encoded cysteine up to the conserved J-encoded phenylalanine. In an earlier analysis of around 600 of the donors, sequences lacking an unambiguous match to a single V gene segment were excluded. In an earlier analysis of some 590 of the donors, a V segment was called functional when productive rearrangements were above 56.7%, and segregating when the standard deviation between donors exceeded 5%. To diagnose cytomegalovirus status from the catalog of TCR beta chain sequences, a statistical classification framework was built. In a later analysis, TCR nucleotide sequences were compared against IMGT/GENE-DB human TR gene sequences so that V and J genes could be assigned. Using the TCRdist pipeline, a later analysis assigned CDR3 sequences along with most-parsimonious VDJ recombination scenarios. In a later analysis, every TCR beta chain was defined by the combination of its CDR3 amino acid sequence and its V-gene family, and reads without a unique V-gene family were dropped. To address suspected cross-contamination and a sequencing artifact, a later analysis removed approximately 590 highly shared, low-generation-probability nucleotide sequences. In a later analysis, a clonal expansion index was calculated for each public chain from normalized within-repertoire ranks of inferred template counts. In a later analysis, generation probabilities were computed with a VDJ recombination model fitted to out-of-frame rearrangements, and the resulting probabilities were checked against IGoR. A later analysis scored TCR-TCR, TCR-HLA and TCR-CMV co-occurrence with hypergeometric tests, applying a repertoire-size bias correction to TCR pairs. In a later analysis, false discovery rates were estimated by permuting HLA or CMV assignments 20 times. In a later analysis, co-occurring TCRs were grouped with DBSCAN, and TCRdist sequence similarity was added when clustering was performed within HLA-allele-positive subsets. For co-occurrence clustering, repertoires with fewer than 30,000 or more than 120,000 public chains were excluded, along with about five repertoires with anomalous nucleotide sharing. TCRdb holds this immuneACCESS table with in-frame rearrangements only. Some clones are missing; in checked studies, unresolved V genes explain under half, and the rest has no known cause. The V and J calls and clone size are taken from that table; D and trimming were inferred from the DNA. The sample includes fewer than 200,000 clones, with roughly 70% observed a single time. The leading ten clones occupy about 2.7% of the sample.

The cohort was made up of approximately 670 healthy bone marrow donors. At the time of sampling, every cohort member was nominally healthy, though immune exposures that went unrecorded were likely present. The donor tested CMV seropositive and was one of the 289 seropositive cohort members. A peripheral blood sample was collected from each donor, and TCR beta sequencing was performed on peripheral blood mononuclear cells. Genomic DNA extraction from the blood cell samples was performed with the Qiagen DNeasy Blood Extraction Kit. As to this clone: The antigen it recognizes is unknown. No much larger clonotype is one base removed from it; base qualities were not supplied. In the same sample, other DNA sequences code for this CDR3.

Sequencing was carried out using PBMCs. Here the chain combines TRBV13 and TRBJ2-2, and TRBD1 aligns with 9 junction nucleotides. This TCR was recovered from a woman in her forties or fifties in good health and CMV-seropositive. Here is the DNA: TGTGCCAGCAGCCTCGGACAGGGGTTTAACACCGGGGAGCTGTTTTTT. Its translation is CASSLGQGFNTGELFF.